Only a few counts were recorded for the clone carrying this T cell receptor beta chain. The antigen remains unidentified. The data are from a study of cytomegalovirus exposure and HLA in healthy donors. Study-level results: Reports indicated that the classifier achieved high specificity and sensitivity in diagnosing cytomegalovirus status. TCR beta sequences numbering 15,000 to 20,000 were associated with HLA alleles at 0.05 false discovery rate in a later analysis. Segments of the TCR beta V type were, in most cases, productive about 90% or about 30% of the time in an earlier analysis.

Healthy individuals who donated bone marrow served as the donors. Germline V gives CDR1 LNHDA, CDR2 SQIVND (reference sequence). Trimming shortened V by 6 bases and J by 4 bases, and 18 bases separated the two germline ends. The CDR3 totals 15 residues. PCR amplification relied on 60 Vbeta primers (plus 13 Jbeta primers). Sequencing used immunoSEQ multiplex PCR; TCRdb keeps in-frame clones, though not all of them. The sample yields 150,000 to 200,000 clones, roughly 74% seen once. The clonotype was recovered from a young woman in good health and CMV-seropositive. Material for sequencing was PBMCs. J is TRBJ1-1 and V is TRBV19; D is perhaps TRBD1 (6 bases). This CDR3 is CASSPAGVGITEAFF. CDR3 DNA sequence: TGTGCCAGTAGCCCAGCAGGGGTTGGGATCACTGAAGCTTTCTTT.